Below, 17 T cell receptor beta chains from the same sample are listed, as sequenced in a study of CD8 T cells in ankylosing spondylitis. TCRdb re-called the 5' RACE reads through MiXCR, storing one row per CDR3 protein. The sample lists 300,000 to 350,000 distinct CDR3 sequences, 14% to 15% occurring once. Sequencing was carried out using blood, either unsorted or a sorted T cell fraction (not recorded which). These receptors all come from a male donor with ankylosing spondylitis or in good health (not recorded which).

The table lists this clonotype with many counts. The chain uses TRBV10-3 and TRBJ2-2; 9 bases match TRBD1. The CDR3 is made up of 15 amino acids. V trimming: 6 bases; J trimming: 4 bases; junction bases outside the gene matches: 6. Per the germline V gene, CDR1 is ENHRY and CDR2 is SYGVKD. CDR3 DNA: TGTGCCATCAGCCGGACAGGGGCGCTCACCGGGGAGCTGTTTTTT. Translating it yields CAISRTGALTGELFF.

The chain carries TRBV29-1 and TRBJ2-3, with 7 bases fitting TRBD1. The germline CDR1 and CDR2 sequences are SQVTM and ANQGSEA. The CDR3 spans 13 residues. Trimming cost V 6 bases and J 5 bases; bases outside gene matches: 8. CDR3 residues: CSVSRNRGDTQYF. Here the CDR3 DNA reads TGCAGCGTCAGCAGGAACAGGGGAGATACGCAGTATTTT.

In its sample, this clonotype was seen a few times. The chain uses TRBV5-1 and TRBJ2-3; D unclear. The CDR3 consists of 15 residues. Germline lookup yields CDR1 SGHRS and CDR2 YFSETQ. V shed 5 bases and J shed 5 bases, with 18 bases lying between them. The CDR3 reads CASSLAGTPLDTQYF. In nucleotides, the CDR3 is TGCGCCAGCAGTTTAGCCGGAACTCCTCTAGATACGCAGTATTTT.

The chain combines TRBV3-1 with TRBJ2-3; TRBD2 matches 9 bases. The CDR3 contains 19 residues. The germline V gene encodes CDR1 LGHDT and CDR2 YNNKEL (reference sequence). The trim removed 4 bases at V and 0 bases at J, leaving 14 bases unmatched. CDR3 residues: CASSRGLASGVFSTDTQYF. For the CDR3, the DNA is TGTGCCAGCAGCCGGGGTTTAGCTAGCGGGGTCTTCAGCACAGATACGCAGTATTTT.

This clonotype was observed a few times. The rearrangement uses TRBV27 and TRBJ1-6; no clear D gene. V was pared by 7 bases and J by 0 bases, with 13 bases between. The CDR3 is made up of 16 amino acids. Germline CDR1 MNHEY, CDR2 SMNVEV (reference sequence). The CDR3 DNA reads TGTGCCAGCACCGGTATAGCAACCTCCTATAATTCACCCCTCCACTTT. It codes for CASTGIATSYNSPLHF.

This clonotype was seen a handful of times. The chain couples TRBV7-2 to TRBJ2-3; 13 positions match TRBD2. The CDR3 contains 17 residues. The ends lost 1 base at V and 1 base at J; junction bases unmatched: 2. Germline CDR1 reads SGHTA; CDR2 reads FQGNSA. DNA of the CDR3: TGTGCCAGCAGCTTAGGACTAGCGGGGGGTGGCACAGATACGCAGTATTTT. It specifies CASSLGLAGGGTDTQYF. Using reference TRBV7-2 and TRBJ2-3 for the parts outside the CDR3, the full variable domain is GAGVSQSPSNKVTEKGKDVELRCDPISGHTALYWYRQSLGQGLEFLIYFQGNSAPDKSGLPSDRFSAERTGGSVSTLTIQRTQQEDSAVYLCASSLGLAGGGTDTQYFGPGTRLTVL.

In nucleotides, the CDR3 is TGCAGTACTGGAGGGACTAGCGGCCGTTACAATGAGCAGTTCTTC. Protein product: CSTGGTSGRYNEQFF. The chain combines TRBV20-1 with TRBJ2-1; 11 bases are a match to TRBD2. This CDR3 region has 15 residues. V gave up 8 bases and J gave up 4 bases; unmatched junction bases: 10. Germline V gives CDR1 DFQATT, CDR2 SNEGSKA (reference sequence).

This clonotype has a count of ten or more. The V and J genes are TRBV4-2 and TRBJ2-1; tentatively, D is TRBD1 or TRBD2 (5 bases each). CDR3 length: 13 residues. Trimming left V 0 bases short and J 13 bases short, with 13 bases between. Looked up from germline, CDR1 is LGHNA and CDR2 is YNFKEQ. CDR3 residues: CASSQDMTRGQFF. For the CDR3, the DNA is TGTGCCAGCAGCCAAGATATGACGAGGGGCCAGTTCTTC.

This clonotype appeared a few times. This sequence joins TRBV29-1 and TRBJ1-1; D is unclear. The germline CDR1 and CDR2 sequences are SQVTM and ANQGSEA. CDR3 size: 10 residues. V lost 4 bases and J 7 bases, leaving 7 bases between the germline ends. CDR3 protein: CSVVRGEAFF. The DNA for the CDR3 is TGCAGCGTTGTACGGGGTGAAGCTTTCTTT.

CDR3 nucleotides: TGCAGTGCTGAGGATCTCGTCAATGAGCAGTTCTTC. Protein product: CSAEDLVNEQFF. The chain uses TRBV20-1 and TRBJ2-1; D is uncertain. CDR3 length: 12 residues. Germline assignment: CDR1 DFQATT and CDR2 SNEGSKA (reference sequence). Trimming left V 5 bases short and J 6 bases short, with 11 bases between.

This clonotype appeared a few times. The chain combines TRBV20-1 with TRBJ1-4; 7 nucleotides align to TRBD1. Germline CDR1 is DFQATT and CDR2 is SNEGSKA (reference sequence). V was pared by 2 bases and J by 8 bases, with 5 bases of the junction left unmatched. This CDR3 spans 13 amino acids. CDR3 bases: TGCAGTGCTAGAAAAGGGGGCTGGGAAAAACTGTTTTTT. Translated, it gives CSARKGGWEKLFF.

This clonotype came up many times. The chain is built from TRBV15 and TRBJ2-2; no definite D call. V lost 5 bases and J 8 bases, leaving 6 bases between the germline ends. This CDR3 spans 11 amino acids. Germline V gene sequence: CDR1 LNHNV, CDR2 YYDKDF (reference sequence). The CDR3 nucleotides are TGTGCCACCAGCGTGACGGGGGAGCTGTTTTTT. Amino acid sequence: CATSVTGELFF.

The chain joins TRBV15 to TRBJ2-1; TRBD1 matches 9 bases. This CDR3 is 17 amino acids long. V lost 0 bases to trimming and J lost 7 bases; unmatched junction nucleotides: 10. Germline V lookup: CDR1 LNHNV, CDR2 YYDKDF (reference sequence). CDR3 coding DNA: TGTGCCACCAGCAGAGATCCTGGGACAGGGAGTTTAAATGAGCAGTTCTTC. This codes for CATSRDPGTGSLNEQFF.

This clonotype was counted between two and nine times. The V and J genes are TRBV9 and TRBJ2-2; D possibly corresponds to TRBD1 (5 bases). There are 13 residues in the CDR3. V was trimmed by 4 bases and J by 6 bases, leaving 10 bases between them. Germline CDR1 reads SGDLS; CDR2 reads YYNGEE. The CDR3 loop reads CASSPRVPGELFF. The CDR3 nucleotides are TGTGCCAGCAGCCCCAGGGTACCCGGGGAGCTGTTTTTT.

The chain joins TRBV9 to TRBJ2-5; TRBD2 matches at 8 bases. The CDR3 sequence is 14 residues long. Trimming took 3 bases from V and 7 from J; bases not matched to a gene: 8. Germline assignment: CDR1 SGDLS and CDR2 YYNGEE. The CDR3 DNA reads as TGTGCCAGCAGCGCCCAAGCGGGAGTGGGGACCCAGTACTTC. The encoded protein is CASSAQAGVGTQYF. Together with reference TRBV9 and TRBJ2-5, the CDR3 gives the full variable domain: DSGVTQTPKHLITATGQRVTLRCSPRSGDLSVYWYQQSLDQGLQFLIQYYNGEERAKGNILERFSAQQFPDLHSELNLSSLELGDSALYFCASSAQAGVGTQYFGPGTRLLVL.

The chain is built from TRBV5-5 and TRBJ2-6; weak D call: TRBD1 (6 bases). CDR1 is SGHKS, CDR2 YYEKEE, per germline (reference sequence). Trimming removed 6 bases at V and 2 bases at J, with 21 bases between. The CDR3 spans 18 residues. The CDR3: CASTLFRGSGTGANVLTF. CDR3 in DNA: TGTGCCAGCACCCTTTTCAGGGGCTCAGGAACTGGGGCCAACGTCCTGACTTTC.

V usage is TRBV29-1 and J usage is TRBJ1-1; D uncertain. The length of the CDR3 is 14 residues. The V gene's germline CDR1 is SQVTM and CDR2 ANQGSEA. The V end lost 3 bases, the J end lost 2 bases, and 13 bases lay between the germline ends. The CDR3 nucleotides are TGCAGCGTTGACGGGCCAAGGGCAAACACTGAAGCTTTCTTT. Its translation: CSVDGPRANTEAFF.